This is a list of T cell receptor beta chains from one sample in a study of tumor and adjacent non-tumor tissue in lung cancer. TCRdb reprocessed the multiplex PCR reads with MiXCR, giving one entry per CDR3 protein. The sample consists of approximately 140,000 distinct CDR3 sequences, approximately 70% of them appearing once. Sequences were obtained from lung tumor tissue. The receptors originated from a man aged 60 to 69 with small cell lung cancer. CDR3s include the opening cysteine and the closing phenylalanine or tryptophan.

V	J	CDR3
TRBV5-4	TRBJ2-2	CASSRGGVRTGELFF
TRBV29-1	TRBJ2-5	CRVDTQETQYF
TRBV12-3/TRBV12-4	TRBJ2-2	CASSLLYTGELFF
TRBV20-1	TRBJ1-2	CSTSPDGSYGYSF
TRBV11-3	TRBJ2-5	CASSLVEETQYF
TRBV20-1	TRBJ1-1	CSAGGTEAFF
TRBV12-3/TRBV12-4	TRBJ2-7	CASSFSGQGNREYF
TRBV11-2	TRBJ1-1	CTSSLGLGADTEAFF
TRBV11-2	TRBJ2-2	CASSSRQGANTGELFF
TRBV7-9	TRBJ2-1	CASSLNWDVQFF
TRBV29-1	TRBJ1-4	CSVAFGGEKLFF
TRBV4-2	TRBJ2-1	CASSQELAFSEQFF
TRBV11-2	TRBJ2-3	CASSPIPGGTDTQRF
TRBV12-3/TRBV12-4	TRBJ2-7	CASSPSMGDYEQYF
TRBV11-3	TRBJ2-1	CASMLGDRGQGFF
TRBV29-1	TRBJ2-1	CSVDPSRLVYDEQFF
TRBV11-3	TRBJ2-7	CAGSNSYEQYF
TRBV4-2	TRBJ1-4	CASSQGGTDEKLFF
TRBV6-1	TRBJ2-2	CASSDTANTGELFF
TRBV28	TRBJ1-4	CASSLEAGTNEKLFF
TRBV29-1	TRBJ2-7	CSVENWWNEQYF
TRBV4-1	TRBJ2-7	CASSPKGLAGLRSPYEQYF
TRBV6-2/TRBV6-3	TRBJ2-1	CATSDRDSSYNEQFF
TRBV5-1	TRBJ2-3	CASSLGLAGADTDTQYF
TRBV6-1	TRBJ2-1	CASSEVNEQFF
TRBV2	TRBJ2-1	CASRRGAALSSYNEQFF
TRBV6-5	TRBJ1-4	CVIRKGPTGKLFF
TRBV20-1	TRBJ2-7	CSASRDRVYEQYF
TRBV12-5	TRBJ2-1	CASGLHLAGVNEQFF
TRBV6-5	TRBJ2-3	CASSYQGGDTQYF
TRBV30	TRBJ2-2	CAWSLWSGGNTGELFF
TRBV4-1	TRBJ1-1	CVSSQGDRTEAFF